This T cell receptor beta chain is from a study of cytomegalovirus exposure and HLA in healthy donors. Trimming cost V 4 bases and J 5 bases; bases outside gene matches: 17. Looked up from germline, CDR1 is SEHNR and CDR2 is FQNEAQ (reference sequence). The CDR3 extends over 18 amino acids. At collection, donors were nominally healthy, but unrecorded immune exposures were probable. PCR amplification relied on 60 Vbeta primers (plus 13 Jbeta primers). Sequenced by immunoSEQ multiplex PCR; TCRdb stores in-frame clones only, minus some. The top ten hold over 2% of the sample, which has 80,000 to 100,000 clones, about two thirds seen once. As concerns this clone: The antigen is unknown.

General study points: Later work found most CMV-associated TCR beta chains apparently HLA-restricted.

The chain joins TRBV7-9 to TRBJ2-3; 8 bases line up with TRBD2. The sample taken for sequencing was PBMCs. This clonotype originated in a man aged 50-60 years in good health and CMV-seronegative. CDR3 protein: CASSSPFFTGGPGDTQYF. CDR3 nucleotides: TGTGCCAGCAGCTCCCCGTTTTTTACGGGAGGGCCGGGAGATACGCAGTATTTT.